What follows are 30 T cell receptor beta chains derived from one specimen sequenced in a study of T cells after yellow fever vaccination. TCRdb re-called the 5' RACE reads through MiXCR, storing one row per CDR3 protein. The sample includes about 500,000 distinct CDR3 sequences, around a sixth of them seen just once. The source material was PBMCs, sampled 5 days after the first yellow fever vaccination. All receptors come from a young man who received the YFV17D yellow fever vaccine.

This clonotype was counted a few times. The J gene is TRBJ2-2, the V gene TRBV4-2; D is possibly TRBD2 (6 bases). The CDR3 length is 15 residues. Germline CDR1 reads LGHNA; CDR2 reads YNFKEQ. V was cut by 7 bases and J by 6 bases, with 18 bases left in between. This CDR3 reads CASNTRPGDPGELFF. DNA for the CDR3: TGTGCCAGCAACACGAGGCCGGGGGACCCCGGGGAGCTGTTTTTT.

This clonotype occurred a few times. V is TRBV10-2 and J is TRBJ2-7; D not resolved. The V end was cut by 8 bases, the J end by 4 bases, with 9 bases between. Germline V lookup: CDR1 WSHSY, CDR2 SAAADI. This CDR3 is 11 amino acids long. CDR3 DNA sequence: TGCGCCAGCCTCAGGTTTTACGAGCAGTACTTC. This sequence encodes CASLRFYEQYF.

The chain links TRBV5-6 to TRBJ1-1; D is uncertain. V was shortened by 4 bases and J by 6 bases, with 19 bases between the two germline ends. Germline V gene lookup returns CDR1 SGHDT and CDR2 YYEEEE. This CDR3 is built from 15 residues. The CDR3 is CASSPSVAGVAEAFF. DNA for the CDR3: TGTGCCAGCAGCCCCTCGGTCGCTGGGGTGGCTGAAGCTTTCTTT.

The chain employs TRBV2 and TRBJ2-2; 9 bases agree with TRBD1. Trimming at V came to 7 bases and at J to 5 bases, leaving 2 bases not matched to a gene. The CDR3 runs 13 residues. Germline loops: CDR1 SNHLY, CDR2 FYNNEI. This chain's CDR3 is CASMTGGTGELFF. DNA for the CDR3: TGTGCCAGCATGACAGGGGGTACCGGGGAGCTGTTTTTT.

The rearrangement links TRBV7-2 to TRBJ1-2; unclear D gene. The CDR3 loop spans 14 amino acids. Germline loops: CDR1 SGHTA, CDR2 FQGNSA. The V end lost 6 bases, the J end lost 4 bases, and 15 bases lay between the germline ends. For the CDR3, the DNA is TGTGCCAGCAGTCCCTCGGGCCCTACCTATGGCTACACCTTC. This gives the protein CASSPSGPTYGYTF.

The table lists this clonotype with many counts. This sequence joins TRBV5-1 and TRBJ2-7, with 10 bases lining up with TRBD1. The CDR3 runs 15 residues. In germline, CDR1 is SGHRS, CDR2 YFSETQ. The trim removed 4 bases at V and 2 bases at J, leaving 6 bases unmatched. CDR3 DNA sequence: TGCGCCAGCAGCCTCACGGGGACAGGGGCCTACGAGCAGTACGTC. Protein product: CASSLTGTGAYEQYV.

CDR3 bases: TGTGCCAGCAGCCTGAATAGCGGGGGGCACGGTGAGCAGTTCTTC. It codes for CASSLNSGGHGEQFF. The chain has TRBV28 and TRBJ2-1, with 10 bases fitting TRBD2. Unmatched junction bases numbered 11, after V lost 6 bases and J lost 9 bases. Germline CDR1 and CDR2: MDHEN and SYDVKM. The CDR3 is 15 amino acids.

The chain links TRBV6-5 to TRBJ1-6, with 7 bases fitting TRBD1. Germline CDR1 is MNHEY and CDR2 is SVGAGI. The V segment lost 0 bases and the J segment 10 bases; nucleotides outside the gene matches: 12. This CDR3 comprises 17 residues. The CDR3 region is CASSYSRQGKVRSPLHF. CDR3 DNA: TGTGCCAGCAGTTACTCGAGACAGGGAAAGGTCAGGTCACCCCTCCACTTT.

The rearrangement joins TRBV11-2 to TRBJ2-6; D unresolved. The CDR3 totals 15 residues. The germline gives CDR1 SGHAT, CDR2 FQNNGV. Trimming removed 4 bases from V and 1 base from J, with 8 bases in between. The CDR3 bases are TGTGCCAGCAGCTCGGTGTTTTCTGGGGCCAACGTCCTGACTTTC. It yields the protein CASSSVFSGANVLTF.

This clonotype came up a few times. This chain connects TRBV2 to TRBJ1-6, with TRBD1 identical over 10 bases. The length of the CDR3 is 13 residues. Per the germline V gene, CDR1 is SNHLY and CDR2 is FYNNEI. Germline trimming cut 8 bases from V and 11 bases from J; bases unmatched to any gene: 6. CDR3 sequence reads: CASQGQGDAPLHF. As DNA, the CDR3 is TGTGCCAGCCAAGGACAGGGGGACGCACCCCTCCACTTT.

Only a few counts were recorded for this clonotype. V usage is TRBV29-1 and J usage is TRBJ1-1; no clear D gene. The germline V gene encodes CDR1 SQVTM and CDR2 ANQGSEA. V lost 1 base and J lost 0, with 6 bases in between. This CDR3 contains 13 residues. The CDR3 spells CSVEGILNTEAFF. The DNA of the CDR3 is TGCAGCGTTGAAGGCATCCTGAACACTGAAGCTTTCTTT.

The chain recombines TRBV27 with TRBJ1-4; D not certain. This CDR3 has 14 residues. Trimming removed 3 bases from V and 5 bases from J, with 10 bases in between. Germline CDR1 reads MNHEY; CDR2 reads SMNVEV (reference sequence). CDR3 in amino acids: CASSLHGENEKLFF. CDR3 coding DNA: TGTGCCAGCAGTTTGCACGGGGAGAATGAAAAACTGTTTTTT.

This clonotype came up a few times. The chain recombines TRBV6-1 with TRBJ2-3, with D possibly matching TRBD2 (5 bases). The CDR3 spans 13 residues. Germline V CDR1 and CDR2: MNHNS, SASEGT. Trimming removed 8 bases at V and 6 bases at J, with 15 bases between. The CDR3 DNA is TGTGCCAGCTTATATGGTCCGGGGGATACGCAGTATTTT. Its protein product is CASLYGPGDTQYF.

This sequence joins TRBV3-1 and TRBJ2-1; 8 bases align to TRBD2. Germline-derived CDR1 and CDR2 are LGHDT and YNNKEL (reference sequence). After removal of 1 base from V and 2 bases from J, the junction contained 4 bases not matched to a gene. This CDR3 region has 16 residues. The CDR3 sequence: CASSQGSGGTYNEQFF. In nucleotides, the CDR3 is TGTGCCAGCAGCCAAGGGAGCGGGGGCACCTACAATGAGCAGTTCTTC.

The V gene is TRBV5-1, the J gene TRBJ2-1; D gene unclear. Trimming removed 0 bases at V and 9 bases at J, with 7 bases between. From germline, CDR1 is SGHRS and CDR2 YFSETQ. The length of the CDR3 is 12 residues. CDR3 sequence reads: CASSLGIGEQFF. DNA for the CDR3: TGCGCCAGCAGCTTGGGAATTGGTGAGCAGTTCTTC.

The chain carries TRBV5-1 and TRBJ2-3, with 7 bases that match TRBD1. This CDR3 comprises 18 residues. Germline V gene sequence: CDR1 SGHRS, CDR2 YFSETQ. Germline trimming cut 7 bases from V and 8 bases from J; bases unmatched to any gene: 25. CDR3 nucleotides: TGCGCCAGCGGACCGACAGGGTCAAGGCCTCACAAAGCCTTTACGCAGTATTTT. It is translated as CASGPTGSRPHKAFTQYF.

CDR3 sequence: CASSPAGQGTDTQYF. DNA for the CDR3: TGTGCCAGCTCACCCGCAGGACAGGGGACAGATACGCAGTATTTT. This chain links TRBV18 with TRBJ2-3; 9 bases match TRBD1. Looked up from germline, CDR1 is KGHSH and CDR2 is LQKENI. V shed 3 bases and J 3 bases; nucleotides not matched to a gene: 4. This CDR3 has 15 residues.

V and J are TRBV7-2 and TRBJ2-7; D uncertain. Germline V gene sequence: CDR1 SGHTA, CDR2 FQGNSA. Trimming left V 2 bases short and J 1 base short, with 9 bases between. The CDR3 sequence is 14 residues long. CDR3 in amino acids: CASSLSGHSYEQYF. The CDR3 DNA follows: TGTGCCAGCAGCTTAAGTGGGCATTCCTACGAGCAGTACTTC.

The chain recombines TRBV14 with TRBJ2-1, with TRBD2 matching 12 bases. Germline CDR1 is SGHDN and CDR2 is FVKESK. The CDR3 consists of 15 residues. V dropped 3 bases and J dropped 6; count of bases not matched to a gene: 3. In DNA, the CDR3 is TGTGCCAGCAGCCATCTAGCGGGGGGGTCCAATGAGCAGTTCTTC. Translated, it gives CASSHLAGGSNEQFF.

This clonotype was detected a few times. The CDR3 DNA follows: TGTGCCAGCAGTTCAGGGGATGGCTACACCTTC. Translated: CASSSGDGYTF. The chain is built from TRBV3-1 and TRBJ1-2, with D maybe TRBD1 (6 bases). CDR1 is LGHDT and CDR2 is YNNKEL in the germline V gene (reference sequence). The germline V and J ends were trimmed by 6 bases and 6 bases, with 8 bases remaining between them. The CDR3 runs to 11 residues. Together with reference TRBV3-1 and TRBJ1-2, the CDR3 gives the full variable domain: DTAVSQTPKYLVTQMGNDKSIKCEQNLGHDTMYWYKQDSKKFLKIMFSYNNKELIINETVPNRFSPKSPDKAHLNLHINSLELGDSAVYFCASSSGDGYTFGSGTRLTVV.

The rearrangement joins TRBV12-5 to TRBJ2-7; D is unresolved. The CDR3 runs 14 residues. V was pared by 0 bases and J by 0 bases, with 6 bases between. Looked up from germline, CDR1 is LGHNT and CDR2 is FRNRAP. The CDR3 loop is CASGLVTSSYEQYF. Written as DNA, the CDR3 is TGTGCTAGTGGTTTGGTCACGAGCTCCTACGAGCAGTACTTC.

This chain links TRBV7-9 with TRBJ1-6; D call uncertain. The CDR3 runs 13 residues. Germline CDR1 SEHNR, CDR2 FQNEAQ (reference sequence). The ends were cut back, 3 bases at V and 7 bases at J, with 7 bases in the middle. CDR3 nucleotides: TGTGCCAGCAGCTTGTTCGGGAATTCACCCCTCCACTTT. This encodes CASSLFGNSPLHF.

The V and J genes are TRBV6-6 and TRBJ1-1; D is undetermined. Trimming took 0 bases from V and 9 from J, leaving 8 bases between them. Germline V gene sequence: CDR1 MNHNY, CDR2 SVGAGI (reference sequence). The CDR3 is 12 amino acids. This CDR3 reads CASSYSAEKAFF. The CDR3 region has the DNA TGTGCCAGCAGTTACTCGGCGGAGAAAGCTTTCTTT.

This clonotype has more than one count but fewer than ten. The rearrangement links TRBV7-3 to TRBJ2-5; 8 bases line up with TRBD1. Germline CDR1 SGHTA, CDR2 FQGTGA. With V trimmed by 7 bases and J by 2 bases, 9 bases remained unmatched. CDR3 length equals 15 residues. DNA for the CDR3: TGTGCCAGCACCCCGCTTAGGACAGGGCAAGAGACCCAGTACTTC. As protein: CASTPLRTGQETQYF. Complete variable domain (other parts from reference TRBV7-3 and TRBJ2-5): GAGVSQTPSNKVTEKGKYVELRCDPISGHTALYWYRQSLGQGPEFLIYFQGTGAADDSGLPNDRFFAVRPEGSVSTLKIQRTERGDSAVYLCASTPLRTGQETQYFGPGTRLLVL.

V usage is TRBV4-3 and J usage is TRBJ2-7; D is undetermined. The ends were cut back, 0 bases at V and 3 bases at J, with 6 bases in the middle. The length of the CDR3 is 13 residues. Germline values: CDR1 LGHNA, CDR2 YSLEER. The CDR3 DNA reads TGCGCCAGCAGCCAAGATCACGGCTACGAGCAGTACTTC. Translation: CASSQDHGYEQYF.

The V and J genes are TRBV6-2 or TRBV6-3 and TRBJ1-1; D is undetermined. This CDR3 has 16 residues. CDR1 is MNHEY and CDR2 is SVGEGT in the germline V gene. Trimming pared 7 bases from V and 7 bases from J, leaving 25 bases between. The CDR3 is CASTPRRAPEGHEAFF. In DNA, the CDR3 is TGTGCCAGCACCCCGAGGAGGGCTCCGGAGGGCCATGAAGCTTTCTTT.

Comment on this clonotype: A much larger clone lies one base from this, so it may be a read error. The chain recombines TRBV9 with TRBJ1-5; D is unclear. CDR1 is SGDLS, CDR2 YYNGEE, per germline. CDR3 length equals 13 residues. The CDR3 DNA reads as TGTGTCAGCAGCGTAGACAGCAATCAGCCCCAGCATTTT. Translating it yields CVSSVDSNQPQHF.

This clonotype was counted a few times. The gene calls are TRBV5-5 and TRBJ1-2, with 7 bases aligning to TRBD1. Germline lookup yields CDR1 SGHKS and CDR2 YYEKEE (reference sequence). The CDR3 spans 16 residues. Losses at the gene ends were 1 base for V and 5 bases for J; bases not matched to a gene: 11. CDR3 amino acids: CASSLSRTGLGYGYTF. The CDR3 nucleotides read TGTGCCAGCAGCTTGTCCCGGACAGGCCTGGGGTATGGCTACACCTTC.

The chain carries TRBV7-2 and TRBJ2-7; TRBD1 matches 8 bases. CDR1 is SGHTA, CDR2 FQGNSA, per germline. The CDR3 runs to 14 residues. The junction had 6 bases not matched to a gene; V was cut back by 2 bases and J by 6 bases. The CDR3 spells CASSLPMTGAEQYF. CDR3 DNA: TGTGCCAGCAGCTTACCAATGACAGGGGCCGAGCAGTACTTC. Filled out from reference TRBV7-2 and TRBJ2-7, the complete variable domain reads GAGVSQSPSNKVTEKGKDVELRCDPISGHTALYWYRQSLGQGLEFLIYFQGNSAPDKSGLPSDRFSAERTGGSVSTLTIQRTQQEDSAVYLCASSLPMTGAEQYFGPGTRLTVT.

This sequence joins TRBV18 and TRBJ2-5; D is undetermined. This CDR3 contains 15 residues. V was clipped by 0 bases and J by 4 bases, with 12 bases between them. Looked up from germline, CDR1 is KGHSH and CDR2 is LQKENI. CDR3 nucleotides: TGTGCCAGCTCACCACCGAACGGCCTAGTAGAGACCCAGTACTTC. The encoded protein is CASSPPNGLVETQYF. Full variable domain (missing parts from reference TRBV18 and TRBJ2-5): NAGVMQNPRHLVRRRGQEARLRCSPMKGHSHVYWYRQLPEEGLKFMVYLQKENIIDESGMPKERFSAEFPKEGPSILRIQQVVRGDSAAYFCASSPPNGLVETQYFGPGTRLLVL.